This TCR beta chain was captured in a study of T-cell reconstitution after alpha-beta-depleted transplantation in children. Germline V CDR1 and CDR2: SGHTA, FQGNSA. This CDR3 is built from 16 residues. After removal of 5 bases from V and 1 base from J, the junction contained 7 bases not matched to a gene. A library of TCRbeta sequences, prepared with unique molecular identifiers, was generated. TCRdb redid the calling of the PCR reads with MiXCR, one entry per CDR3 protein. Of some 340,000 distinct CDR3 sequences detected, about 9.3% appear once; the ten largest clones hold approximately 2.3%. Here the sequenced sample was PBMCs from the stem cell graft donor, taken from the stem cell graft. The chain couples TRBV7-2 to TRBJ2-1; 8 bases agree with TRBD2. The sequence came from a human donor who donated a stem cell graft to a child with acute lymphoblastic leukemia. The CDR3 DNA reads TGTGCCAGCAGCCCTGTTATAGCGGGATCCTACAATGAGCAGTTCTTC. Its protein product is CASSPVIAGSYNEQFF.